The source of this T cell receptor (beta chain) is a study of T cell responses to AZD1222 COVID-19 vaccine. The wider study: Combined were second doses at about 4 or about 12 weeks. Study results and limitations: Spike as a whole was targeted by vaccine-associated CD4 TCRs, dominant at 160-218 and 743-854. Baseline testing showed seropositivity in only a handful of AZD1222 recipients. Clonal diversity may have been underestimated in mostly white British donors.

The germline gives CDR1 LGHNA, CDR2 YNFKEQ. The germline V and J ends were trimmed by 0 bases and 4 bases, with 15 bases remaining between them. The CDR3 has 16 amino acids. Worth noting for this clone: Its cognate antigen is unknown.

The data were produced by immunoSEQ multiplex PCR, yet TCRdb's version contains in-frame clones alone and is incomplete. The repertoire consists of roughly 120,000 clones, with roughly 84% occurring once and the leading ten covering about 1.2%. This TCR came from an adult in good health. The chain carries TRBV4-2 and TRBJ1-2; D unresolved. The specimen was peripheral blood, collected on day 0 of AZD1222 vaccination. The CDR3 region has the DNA TGTGCCAGCAGCCAAGAGGGTCGGCCTACTACCTATGGCTACACCTTC. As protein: CASSQEGRPTTYGYTF.